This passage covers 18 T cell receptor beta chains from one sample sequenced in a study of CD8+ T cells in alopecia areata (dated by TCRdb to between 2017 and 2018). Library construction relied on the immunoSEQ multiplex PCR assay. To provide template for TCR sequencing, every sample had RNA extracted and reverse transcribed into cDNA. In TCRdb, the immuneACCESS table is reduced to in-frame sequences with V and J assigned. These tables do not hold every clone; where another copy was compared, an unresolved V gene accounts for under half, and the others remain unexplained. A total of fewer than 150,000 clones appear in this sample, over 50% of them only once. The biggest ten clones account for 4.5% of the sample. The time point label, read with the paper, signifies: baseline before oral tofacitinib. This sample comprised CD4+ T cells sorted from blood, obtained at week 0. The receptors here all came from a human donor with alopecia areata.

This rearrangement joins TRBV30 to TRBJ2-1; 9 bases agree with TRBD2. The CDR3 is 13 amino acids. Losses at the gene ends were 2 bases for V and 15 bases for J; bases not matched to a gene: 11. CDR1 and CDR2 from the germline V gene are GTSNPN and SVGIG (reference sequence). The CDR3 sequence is CAWSPLAGREGFF. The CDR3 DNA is TGTGCCTGGAGTCCACTAGCGGGCCGGGAAGGGTTCTTC.

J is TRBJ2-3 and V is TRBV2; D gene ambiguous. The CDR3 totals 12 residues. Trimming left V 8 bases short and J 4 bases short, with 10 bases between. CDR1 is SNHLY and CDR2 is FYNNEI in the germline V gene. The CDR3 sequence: CASGPPADTQYF. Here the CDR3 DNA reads TGTGCCAGCGGACCCCCCGCAGATACGCAGTATTTT.

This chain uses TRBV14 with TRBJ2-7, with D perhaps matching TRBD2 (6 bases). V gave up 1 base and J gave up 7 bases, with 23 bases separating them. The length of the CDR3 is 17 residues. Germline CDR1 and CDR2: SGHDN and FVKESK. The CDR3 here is CASSQGLSPLDRGEQYF. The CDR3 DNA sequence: TGTGCCAGCAGCCAAGGGTTAAGCCCACTTGATCGGGGGGAGCAGTACTTC.

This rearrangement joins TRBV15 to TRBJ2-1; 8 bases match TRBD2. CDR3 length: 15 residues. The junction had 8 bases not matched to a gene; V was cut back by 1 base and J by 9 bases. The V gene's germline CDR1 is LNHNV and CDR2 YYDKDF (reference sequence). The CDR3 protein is CATSRAGGASVEQFF. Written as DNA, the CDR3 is TGTGCCACCAGCAGAGCCGGGGGGGCATCAGTTGAGCAGTTCTTC.

The CDR3 nucleotides read TGTGCCACCAGCAGGGATACAGGGGGCTATGGCTACACCTTC. It translates to CATSRDTGGYGYTF. This chain joins TRBV15 and TRBJ1-2, with TRBD1 matching 8 bases. Germline V gene data show CDR1 as LNHNV and CDR2 as YYDKDF (reference sequence). J was trimmed by 4 bases and V by 3 bases; bases with no gene match: 4. The CDR3 consists of 14 residues.

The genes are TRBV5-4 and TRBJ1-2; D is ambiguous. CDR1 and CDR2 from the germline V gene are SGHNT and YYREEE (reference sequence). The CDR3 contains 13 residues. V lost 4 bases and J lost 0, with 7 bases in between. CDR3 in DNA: TGTGCCAGCAGCACGACATCTAACTATGGCTACACCTTC. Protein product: CASSTTSNYGYTF.

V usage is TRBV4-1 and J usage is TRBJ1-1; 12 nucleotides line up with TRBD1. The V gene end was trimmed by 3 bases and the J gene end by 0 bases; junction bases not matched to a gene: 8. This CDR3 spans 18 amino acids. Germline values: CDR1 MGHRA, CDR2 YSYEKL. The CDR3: CASSQGQGAQRMNTEAFF. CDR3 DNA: TGCGCCAGCAGCCAGGGACAGGGGGCGCAGAGGATGAACACTGAAGCTTTCTTT.

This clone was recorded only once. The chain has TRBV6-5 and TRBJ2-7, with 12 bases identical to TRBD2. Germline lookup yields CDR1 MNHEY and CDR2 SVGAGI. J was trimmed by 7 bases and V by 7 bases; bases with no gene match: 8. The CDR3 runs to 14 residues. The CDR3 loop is CASTKRLAGDEQYF. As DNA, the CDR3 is TGTGCCAGCACCAAGAGACTAGCGGGAGATGAGCAGTACTTC.

This chain's CDR3 is CASSYTIEETQYF. The CDR3 DNA reads TGTGCCAGCAGTTACACTATCGAAGAGACCCAGTACTTC. The V and J genes are TRBV6-6 and TRBJ2-5; D uncertain. CDR3 length: 13 amino acids. CDR1 and CDR2 from the germline V gene are MNHNY and SVGAGI (reference sequence). Trimming took off 2 bases at V and 3 bases at J, with 7 bases between the two ends.

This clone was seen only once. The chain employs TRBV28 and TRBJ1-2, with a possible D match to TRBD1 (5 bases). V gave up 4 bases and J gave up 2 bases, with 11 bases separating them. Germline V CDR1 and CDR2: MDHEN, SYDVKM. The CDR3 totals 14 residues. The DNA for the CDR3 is TGTGCCAGCAGTTACTCGACAGCGAACTATGGCTACACCTTC. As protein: CASSYSTANYGYTF.

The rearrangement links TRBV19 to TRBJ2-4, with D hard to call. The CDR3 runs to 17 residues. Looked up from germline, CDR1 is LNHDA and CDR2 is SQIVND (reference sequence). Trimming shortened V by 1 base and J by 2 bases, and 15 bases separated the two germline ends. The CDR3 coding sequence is TGTGCCAGTAGTATAGCCGGAGCGCCTGGCACCAAAAACATTCAGTACTTC. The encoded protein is CASSIAGAPGTKNIQYF.

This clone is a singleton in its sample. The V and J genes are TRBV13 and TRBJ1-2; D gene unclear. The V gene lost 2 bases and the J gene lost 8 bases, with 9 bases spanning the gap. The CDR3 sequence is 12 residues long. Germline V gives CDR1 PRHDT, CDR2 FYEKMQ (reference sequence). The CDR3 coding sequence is TGTGCCAGCAGCTTACGGGAGTGGGGCTACACCTTC. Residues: CASSLREWGYTF.

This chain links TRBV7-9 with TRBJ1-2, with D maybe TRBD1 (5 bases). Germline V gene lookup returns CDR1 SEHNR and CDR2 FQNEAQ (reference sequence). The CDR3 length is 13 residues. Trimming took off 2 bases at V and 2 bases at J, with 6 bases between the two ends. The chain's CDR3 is CASSLRQNYGYTF. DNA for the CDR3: TGTGCCAGCAGCTTACGACAGAACTATGGCTACACCTTC.

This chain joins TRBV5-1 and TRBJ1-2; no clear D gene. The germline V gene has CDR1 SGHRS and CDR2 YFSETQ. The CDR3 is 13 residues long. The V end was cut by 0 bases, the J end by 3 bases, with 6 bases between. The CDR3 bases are TGCGCCAGCAGCTTGGCCCCGTACTATGGCTACACCTTC. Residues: CASSLAPYYGYTF.

Here the CDR3 reads CASSLMGQTTDTQYF. The CDR3 coding sequence is TGTGCCAGCAGCTTGATGGGTCAGACGACAGATACGCAGTATTTT. The V call is TRBV5-4, the J call TRBJ2-3, with D unresolved. The germline CDR1 and CDR2 sequences are SGHNT and YYREEE (reference sequence). The CDR3 is 15 residues long. The V gene lost 1 base and the J gene lost 3 bases, with 12 bases spanning the gap.

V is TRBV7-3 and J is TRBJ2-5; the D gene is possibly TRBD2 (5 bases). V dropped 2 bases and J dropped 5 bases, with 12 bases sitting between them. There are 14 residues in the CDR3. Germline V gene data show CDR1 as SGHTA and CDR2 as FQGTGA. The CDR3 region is CASSLYGPGETQYF. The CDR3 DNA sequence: TGTGCCAGCAGCTTATATGGGCCGGGGGAGACCCAGTACTTC.

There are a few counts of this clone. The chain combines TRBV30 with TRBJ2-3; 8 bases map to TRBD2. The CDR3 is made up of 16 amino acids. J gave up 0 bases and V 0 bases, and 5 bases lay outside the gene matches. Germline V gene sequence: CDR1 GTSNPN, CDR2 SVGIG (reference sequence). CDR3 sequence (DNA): TGTGCCTGGAGTGTACGACTAGCGCCTAGCACAGATACGCAGTATTTT. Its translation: CAWSVRLAPSTDTQYF.

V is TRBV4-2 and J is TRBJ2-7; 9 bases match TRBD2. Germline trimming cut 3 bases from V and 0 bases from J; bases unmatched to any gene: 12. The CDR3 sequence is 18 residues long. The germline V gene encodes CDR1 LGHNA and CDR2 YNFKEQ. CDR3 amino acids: CASSQDPQRRGGSYEQYF. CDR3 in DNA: TGTGCCAGCAGCCAGGACCCCCAGAGGCGGGGGGGCTCCTACGAGCAGTACTTC.